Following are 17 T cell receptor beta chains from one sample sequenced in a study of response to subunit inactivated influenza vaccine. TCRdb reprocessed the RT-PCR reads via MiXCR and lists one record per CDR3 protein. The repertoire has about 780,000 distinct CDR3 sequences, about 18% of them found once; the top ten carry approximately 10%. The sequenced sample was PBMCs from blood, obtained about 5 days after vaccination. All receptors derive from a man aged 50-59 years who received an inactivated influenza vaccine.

CDR3 amino acids: CASSQDPGLGEQFF. Here the CDR3 DNA reads TGCGCCAGCAGCCAAGATCCAGGGCTGGGTGAGCAGTTCTTC. J is TRBJ2-1 and V is TRBV4-1; D possibly corresponds to TRBD1 (5 bases). CDR3 length equals 14 residues. In germline, CDR1 is MGHRA, CDR2 YSYEKL. V was pared by 0 bases and J by 9 bases, with 12 bases between.

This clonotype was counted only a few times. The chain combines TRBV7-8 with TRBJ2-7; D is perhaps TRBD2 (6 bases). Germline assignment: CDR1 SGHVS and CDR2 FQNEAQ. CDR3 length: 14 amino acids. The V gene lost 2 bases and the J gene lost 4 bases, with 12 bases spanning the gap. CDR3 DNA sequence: TGTGCCAGCAGCTTAAGGTCTAGCGCTTACGAGCAGTACTTC. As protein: CASSLRSSAYEQYF.

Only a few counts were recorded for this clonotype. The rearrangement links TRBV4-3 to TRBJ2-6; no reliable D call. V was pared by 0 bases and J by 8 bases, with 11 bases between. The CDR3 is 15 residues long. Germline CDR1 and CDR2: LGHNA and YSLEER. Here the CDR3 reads CASSQDIVTSNVLTF. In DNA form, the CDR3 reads TGCGCCAGCAGCCAAGATATAGTGACATCCAACGTCCTGACTTTC.

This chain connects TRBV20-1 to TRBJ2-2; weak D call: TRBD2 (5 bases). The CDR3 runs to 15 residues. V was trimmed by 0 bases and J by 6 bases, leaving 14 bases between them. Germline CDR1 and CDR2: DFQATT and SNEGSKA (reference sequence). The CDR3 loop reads CSARDLRGSAGELFF. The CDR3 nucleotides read TGCAGTGCTAGAGATCTACGTGGGAGTGCCGGGGAGCTGTTTTTT.

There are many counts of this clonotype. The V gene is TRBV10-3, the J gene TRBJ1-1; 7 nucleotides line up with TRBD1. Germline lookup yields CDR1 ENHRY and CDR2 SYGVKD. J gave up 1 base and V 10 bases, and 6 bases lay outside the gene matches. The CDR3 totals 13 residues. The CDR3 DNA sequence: TGTGCCACCAAACAGGGGCAGAACACTGAAGCTTTCTTT. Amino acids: CATKQGQNTEAFF.

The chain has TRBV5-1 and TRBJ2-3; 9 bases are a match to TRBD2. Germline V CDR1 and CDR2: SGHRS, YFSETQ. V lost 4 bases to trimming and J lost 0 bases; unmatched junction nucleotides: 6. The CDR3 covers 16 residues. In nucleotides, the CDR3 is TGCGCCAGCAGCCTACTAACTAGCGGGAGCACAGATACGCAGTATTTT. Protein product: CASSLLTSGSTDTQYF.

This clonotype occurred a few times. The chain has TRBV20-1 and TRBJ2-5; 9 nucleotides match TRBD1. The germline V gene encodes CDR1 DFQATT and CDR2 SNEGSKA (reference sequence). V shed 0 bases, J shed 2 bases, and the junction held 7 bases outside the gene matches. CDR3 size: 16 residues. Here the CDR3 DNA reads TGCAGTGCTAGAGACCCCGGGACAGGGTCGCAAGAGACCCAGTACTTC. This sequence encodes CSARDPGTGSQETQYF.

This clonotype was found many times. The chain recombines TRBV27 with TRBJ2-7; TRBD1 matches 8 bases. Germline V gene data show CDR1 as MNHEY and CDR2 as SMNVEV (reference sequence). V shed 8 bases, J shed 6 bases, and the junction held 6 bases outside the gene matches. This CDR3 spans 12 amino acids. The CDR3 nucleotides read TGTGCCAGCGGACAGGGTATAGCCGAGCAGTACTTC. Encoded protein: CASGQGIAEQYF.

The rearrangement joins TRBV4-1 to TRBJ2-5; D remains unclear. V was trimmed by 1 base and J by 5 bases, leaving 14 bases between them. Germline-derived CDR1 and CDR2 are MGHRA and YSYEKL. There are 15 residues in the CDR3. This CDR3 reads CASSQVDRPLETQYF. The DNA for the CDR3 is TGCGCCAGCAGCCAAGTGGACCGACCCCTGGAGACCCAGTACTTC.

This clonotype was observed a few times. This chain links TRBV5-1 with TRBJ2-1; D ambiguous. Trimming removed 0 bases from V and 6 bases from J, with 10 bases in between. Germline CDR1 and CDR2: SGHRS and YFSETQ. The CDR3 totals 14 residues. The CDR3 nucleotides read TGCGCCAGCAGCTTGGAGGCAGGTCCCAATGAGCAGTTCTTC. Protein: CASSLEAGPNEQFF. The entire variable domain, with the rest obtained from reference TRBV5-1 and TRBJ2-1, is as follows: KAGVTQTPRYLIKTRGQQVTLSCSPISGHRSVSWYQQTPGQGLQFLFEYFSETQRNKGNFPGRFSGRQFSNSRSEMNVSTLELGDSALYLCASSLEAGPNEQFFGPGTRLTVL.

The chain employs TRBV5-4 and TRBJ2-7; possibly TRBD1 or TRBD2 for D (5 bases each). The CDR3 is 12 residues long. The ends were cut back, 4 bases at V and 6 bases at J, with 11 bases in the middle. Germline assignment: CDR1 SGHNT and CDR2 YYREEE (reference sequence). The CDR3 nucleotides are TGTGCCAGCAGCCGGGACGTCGCCGAGCAGTACTTC. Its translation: CASSRDVAEQYF.

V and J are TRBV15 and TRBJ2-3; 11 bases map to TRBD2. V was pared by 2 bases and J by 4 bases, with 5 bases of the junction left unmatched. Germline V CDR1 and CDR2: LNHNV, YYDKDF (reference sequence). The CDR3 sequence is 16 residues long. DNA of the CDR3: TGTGCCACCAGCAGAACCGGGACTAGCGGATCAGATACGCAGTATTTT. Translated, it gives CATSRTGTSGSDTQYF.

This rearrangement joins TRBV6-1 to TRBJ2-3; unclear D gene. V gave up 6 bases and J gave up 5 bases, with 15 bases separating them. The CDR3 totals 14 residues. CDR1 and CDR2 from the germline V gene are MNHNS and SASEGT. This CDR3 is CASSPWPVGDTQYF. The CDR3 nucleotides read TGTGCCAGCAGCCCCTGGCCGGTTGGAGATACGCAGTATTTT.

The CDR3 DNA is TGTGCCAGCAGTGTTTATGACAACACCGGGGAGCTGTTTTTT. Its protein is CASSVYDNTGELFF. The chain links TRBV6-1 to TRBJ2-2; no reliable D call. V dropped 4 bases and J dropped 2 bases, with 8 bases sitting between them. The CDR3 totals 14 residues. Germline V gives CDR1 MNHNS, CDR2 SASEGT.

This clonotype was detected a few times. The CDR3 loop is CASSLDLGQGRYF. CDR3 in DNA: TGTGCCAGCAGCTTAGATCTCGGACAAGGCCGGTACTTC. This rearrangement joins TRBV7-9 to TRBJ2-4, with D tentatively TRBD1 (5 bases). The CDR3 runs to 13 residues. V was pared by 1 base and J by 15 bases, with 16 bases between. Per germline, CDR1 SEHNR and CDR2 FQNEAQ (reference sequence).

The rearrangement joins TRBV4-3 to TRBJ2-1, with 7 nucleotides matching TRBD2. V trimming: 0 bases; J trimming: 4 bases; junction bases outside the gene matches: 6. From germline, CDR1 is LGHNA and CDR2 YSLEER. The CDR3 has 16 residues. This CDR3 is CASSQDYGGMYNEQFF. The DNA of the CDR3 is TGCGCCAGCAGCCAAGATTACGGGGGGATGTACAATGAGCAGTTCTTC.

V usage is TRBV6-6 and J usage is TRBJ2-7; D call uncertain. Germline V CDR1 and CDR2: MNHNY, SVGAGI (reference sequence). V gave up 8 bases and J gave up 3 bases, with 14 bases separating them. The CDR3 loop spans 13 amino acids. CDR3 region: CASRSDGYYEQYF. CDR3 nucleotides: TGTGCCAGCCGGAGTGACGGATACTACGAGCAGTACTTC.